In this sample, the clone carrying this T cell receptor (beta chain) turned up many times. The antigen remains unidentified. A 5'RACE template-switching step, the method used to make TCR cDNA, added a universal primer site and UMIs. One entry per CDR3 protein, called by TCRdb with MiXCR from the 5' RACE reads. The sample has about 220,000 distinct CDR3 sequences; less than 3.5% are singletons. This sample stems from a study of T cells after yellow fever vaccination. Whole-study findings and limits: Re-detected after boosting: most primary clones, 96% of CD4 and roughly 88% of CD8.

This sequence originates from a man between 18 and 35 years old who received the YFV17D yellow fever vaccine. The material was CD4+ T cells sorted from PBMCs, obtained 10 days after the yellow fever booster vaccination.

CDR3 in DNA: TGTGCCAGCAGCCCCCACTACGAGCAGTACTTC. It yields the protein CASSPHYEQYF. V gene TRBV7-2 combines with J gene TRBJ2-7; D call uncertain. Trimming took 5 bases from V and 3 from J, leaving 5 bases between them. The CDR3 runs to 11 residues. Germline V gives CDR1 SGHTA, CDR2 FQGNSA.